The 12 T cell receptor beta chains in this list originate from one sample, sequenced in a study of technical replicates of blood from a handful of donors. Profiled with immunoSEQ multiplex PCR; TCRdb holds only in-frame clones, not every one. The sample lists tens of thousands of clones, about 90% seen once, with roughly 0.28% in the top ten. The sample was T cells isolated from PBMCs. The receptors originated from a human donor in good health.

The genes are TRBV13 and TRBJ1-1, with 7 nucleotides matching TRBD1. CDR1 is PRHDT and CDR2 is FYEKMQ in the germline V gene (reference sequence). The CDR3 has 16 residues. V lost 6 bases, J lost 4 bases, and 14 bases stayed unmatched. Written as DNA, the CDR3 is TGTGCCAGCAGTAACACAGGGGAAGGAGCGGGCACTGAAGCTTTCTTT. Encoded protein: CASSNTGEGAGTEAFF.

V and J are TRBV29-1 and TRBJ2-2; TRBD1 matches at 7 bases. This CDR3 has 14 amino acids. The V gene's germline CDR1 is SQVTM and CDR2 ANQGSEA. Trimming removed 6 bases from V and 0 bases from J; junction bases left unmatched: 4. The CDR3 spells CSVPDRANTGELFF. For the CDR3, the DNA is TGCAGCGTACCCGACAGGGCGAACACCGGGGAGCTGTTTTTT.

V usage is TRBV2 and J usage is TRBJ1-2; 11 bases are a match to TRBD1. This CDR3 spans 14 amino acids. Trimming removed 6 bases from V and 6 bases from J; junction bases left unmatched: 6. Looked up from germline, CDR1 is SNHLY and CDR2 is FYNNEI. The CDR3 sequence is CASSGQGAWDGYTF. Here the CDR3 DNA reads TGTGCCAGCAGCGGACAGGGGGCATGGGATGGCTACACCTTC.

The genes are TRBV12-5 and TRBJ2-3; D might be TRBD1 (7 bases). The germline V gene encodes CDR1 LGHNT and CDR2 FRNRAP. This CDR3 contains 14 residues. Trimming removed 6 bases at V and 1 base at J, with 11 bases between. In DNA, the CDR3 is TGTGCTAGTGGGCCAGGGGGGCGCACAGATACGCAGTATTTT. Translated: CASGPGGRTDTQYF.

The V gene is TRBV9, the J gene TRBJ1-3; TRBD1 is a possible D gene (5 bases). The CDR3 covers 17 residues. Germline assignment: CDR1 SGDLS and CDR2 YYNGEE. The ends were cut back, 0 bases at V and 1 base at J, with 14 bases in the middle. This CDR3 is CASSVEGALYSGNTIYF. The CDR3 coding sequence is TGTGCCAGCAGCGTAGAAGGGGCACTTTATTCTGGAAACACCATATATTTT.

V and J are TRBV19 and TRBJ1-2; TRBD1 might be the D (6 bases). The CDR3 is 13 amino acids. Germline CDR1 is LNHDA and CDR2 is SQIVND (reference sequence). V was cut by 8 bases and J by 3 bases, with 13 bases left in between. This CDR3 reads CASGLQGHYGYTF. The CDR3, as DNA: TGTGCCAGTGGGTTACAGGGCCACTATGGCTACACCTTC.

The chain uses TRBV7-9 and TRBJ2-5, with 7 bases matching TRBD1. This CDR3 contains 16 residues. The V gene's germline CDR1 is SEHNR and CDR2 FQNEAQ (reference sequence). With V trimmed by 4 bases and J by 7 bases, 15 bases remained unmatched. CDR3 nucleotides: TGTGCCAGCAGCTCCATGACAGGGCGCGAGGTTAGGACCCAGTACTTC. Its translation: CASSSMTGREVRTQYF.

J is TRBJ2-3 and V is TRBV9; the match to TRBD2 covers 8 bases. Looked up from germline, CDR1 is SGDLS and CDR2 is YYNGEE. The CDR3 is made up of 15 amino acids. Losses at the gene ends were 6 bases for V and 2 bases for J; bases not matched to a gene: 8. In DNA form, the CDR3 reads TGTGCCAGCAACGCCGGGACTAGGGTCACAGATACGCAGTATTTT. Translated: CASNAGTRVTDTQYF.

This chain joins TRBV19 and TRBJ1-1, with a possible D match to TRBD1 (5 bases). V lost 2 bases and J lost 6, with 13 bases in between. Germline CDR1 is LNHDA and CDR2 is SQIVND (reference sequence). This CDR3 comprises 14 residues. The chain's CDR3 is CASSITPRAAEAFF. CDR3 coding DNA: TGTGCCAGTAGTATAACCCCCAGGGCCGCTGAAGCTTTCTTT.

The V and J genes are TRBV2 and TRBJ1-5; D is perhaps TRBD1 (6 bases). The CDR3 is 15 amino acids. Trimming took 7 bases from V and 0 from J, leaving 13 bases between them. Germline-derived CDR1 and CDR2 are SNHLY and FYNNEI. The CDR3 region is CASTPDSYSNQPQHF. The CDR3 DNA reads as TGTGCCAGCACCCCGGACAGCTATAGCAATCAGCCCCAGCATTTT. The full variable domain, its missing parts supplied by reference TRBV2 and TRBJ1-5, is EPEVTQTPSHQVTQMGQEVILRCVPISNHLYFYWYRQILGQKVEFLVSFYNNEISEKSEIFDDQFSVERPDGSNFTLKIRSTKLEDSAMYFCASTPDSYSNQPQHFGDGTRLSIL.

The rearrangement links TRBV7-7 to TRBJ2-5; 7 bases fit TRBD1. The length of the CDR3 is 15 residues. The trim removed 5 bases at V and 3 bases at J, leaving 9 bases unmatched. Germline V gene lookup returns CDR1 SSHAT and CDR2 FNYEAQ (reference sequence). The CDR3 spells CASSPRQGSKETQYF. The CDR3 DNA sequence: TGTGCCAGCAGCCCACGACAGGGATCCAAAGAGACCCAGTACTTC.

The CDR3 region is CASSSGLAGVEQFF. CDR3 sequence (DNA): TGCGCCAGCAGCTCTGGACTAGCGGGAGTTGAGCAGTTCTTC. The V gene is TRBV5-1, the J gene TRBJ2-1; 13 bases are shared with TRBD2. The germline gives CDR1 SGHRS, CDR2 YFSETQ. V trimming: 3 bases; J trimming: 9 bases; junction bases outside the gene matches: 3. The CDR3 loop spans 14 amino acids.